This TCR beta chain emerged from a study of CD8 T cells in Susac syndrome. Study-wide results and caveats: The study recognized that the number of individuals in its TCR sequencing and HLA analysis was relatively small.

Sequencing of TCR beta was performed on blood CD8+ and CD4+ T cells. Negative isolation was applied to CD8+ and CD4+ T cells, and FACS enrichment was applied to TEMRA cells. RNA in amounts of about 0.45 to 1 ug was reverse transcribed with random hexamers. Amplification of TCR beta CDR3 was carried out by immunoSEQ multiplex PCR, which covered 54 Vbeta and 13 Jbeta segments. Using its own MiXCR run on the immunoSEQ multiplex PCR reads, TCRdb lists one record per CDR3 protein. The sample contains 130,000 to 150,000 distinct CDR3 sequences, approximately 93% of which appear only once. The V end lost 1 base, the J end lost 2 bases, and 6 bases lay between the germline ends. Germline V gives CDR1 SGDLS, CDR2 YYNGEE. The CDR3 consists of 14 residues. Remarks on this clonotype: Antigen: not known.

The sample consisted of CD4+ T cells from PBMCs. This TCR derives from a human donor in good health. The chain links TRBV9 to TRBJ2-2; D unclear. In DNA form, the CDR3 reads TGTGCCAGCAGCGTACTCAGTAACACCGGGGAGCTGTTTTTT. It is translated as CASSVLSNTGELFF.